This T cell receptor beta chain was recovered during a study of blood T cell repertoires in COVID-19. For the study at large: Sites across the United States, Italy and Spain contributed samples from acute and convalescent COVID-19. Sources were T cells, B-cell-depleted T cells, or PBMCs; the material itself was cDNA or gDNA.

Germline V gene sequence: CDR1 SGHTA, CDR2 FQGNSA. The V segment lost 3 bases and the J segment 10 bases; nucleotides outside the gene matches: 4. This CDR3 is built from 12 residues. The authors' processing: Amplifying reference gene primers gave estimates of nucleated cell counts. Produced via immunoSEQ multiplex PCR; TCRdb's table is partial and in-frame only. The D gene and trimming were derived from the DNA, and the V and J assignments and clone size from that table. Of 470,000 or so clones listed, roughly 88% are singletons. The rearrangement joins TRBV7-2 to TRBJ2-3, with 7 bases that match TRBD1. The sample was peripheral blood. The TCR was taken from a human donor in a cohort sampled during active COVID-19. The CDR3 nucleotides are TGTGCCAGCAGCTTGAATAGGGGGCCGCAGTATTTT. It codes for CASSLNRGPQYF.